This T cell receptor beta chain appears in the sequencing data of a study of blood T cell repertoires in COVID-19. Study context: Both acute and convalescent COVID-19 samples were obtained from the United States, Italy and Spain. PBMCs, B-cell-depleted T cells, or T cells were the source of the cDNA or gDNA that made up the material.

Trimming cost V 3 bases and J 5 bases, with 25 bases left between them. The length of the CDR3 is 18 residues. Germline V lookup: CDR1 LGHDT, CDR2 YNNKEL (reference sequence). Original data processing: For nucleated cells, counts were estimated from reference gene primer amplification. The table came from immunoSEQ multiplex PCR; TCRdb's copy has only in-frame clones and leaves some out. D and trimming were read from the DNA, whereas the V and J calls and clone size are those reported in that table. The sample has some 150,000 clones, about 87% seen once. This rearrangement joins TRBV3-1 (or the pseudogene TRBV3-2) to TRBJ2-5; tentative D call: TRBD2 (6 bases). The TCR sequence derives from a man between 18 and 35 years old with active or convalescent COVID-19. The material sequenced was peripheral blood. CDR3: CASSHGAGKGASGETQYF. The CDR3, as DNA: TGTGCCAGCAGCCATGGGGCGGGGAAGGGAGCTAGTGGGGAGACCCAGTACTTC.